This T cell receptor (beta chain) originates from a study of identical twins. The authors used template switching to add a universal primer site and gave cDNA unique molecular identifiers. Each CDR3 protein is one row after TCRdb ran MiXCR on the 5' RACE reads. The data contain about 240,000 distinct CDR3 sequences, 12% of them singletons. Per germline, CDR1 DFQATT and CDR2 SNEGSKA (reference sequence). V lost 0 bases, J lost 2 bases, and 14 bases lay in between. CDR3 length: 15 amino acids. This clonotype turned up a few times. This sample also belongs to another study, concerning yellow fever vaccine responses in identical twins.

The rearrangement links TRBV20-1 to TRBJ2-7; possible D gene TRBD1, 5 bases. This TCR came from a woman under 30 in good health. Sequencing was carried out using memory (CD45RO+) T cells sorted from blood. CDR3 loop: CSARDGAGRPYEQYF. CDR3 DNA sequence: TGCAGTGCTAGAGATGGGGCAGGGCGGCCCTACGAGCAGTACTTC.